These 14 T cell receptor beta chains share one sample of origin, sequenced in a study of shared clonotypes between healthy human individuals. The table came from immunoSEQ multiplex PCR; TCRdb's copy has only in-frame clones and leaves some out. The sample shows 600,000 to 750,000 clones, approximately 72% of them seen only once. The sequenced sample was memory CD4+ T cells sorted from blood. Noted subset: CD45RA-negative fraction. Receptor source: a woman in her 30s in good health.

The chain carries TRBV29-1 and TRBJ2-3; D uncertain. This CDR3 comprises 13 residues. CDR1 and CDR2 (germline): SQVTM, ANQGSEA. Trimming shortened V by 4 bases and J by 1 base, and 9 bases separated the two germline ends. Here the CDR3 reads CSVAGPGTDTQYF. The DNA of the CDR3 is TGCAGCGTTGCTGGGCCGGGCACAGATACGCAGTATTTT.

This clone was counted only a few times. The chain joins TRBV28 to TRBJ2-4, with TRBD1 matching 7 bases. This CDR3 comprises 16 residues. Germline trimming cut 6 bases from V and 1 base from J; bases unmatched to any gene: 9. CDR1 is MDHEN, CDR2 SYDVKM, per germline. CDR3 DNA sequence: TGTGCCAGCAGACCTACAGGGGATGCGGCCAAAAACATTCAGTACTTC. It codes for CASRPTGDAAKNIQYF.

This chain connects TRBV5-1 to TRBJ2-3; the D gene is possibly TRBD2 (5 bases). Germline V gene lookup returns CDR1 SGHRS and CDR2 YFSETQ. CDR3 size: 14 residues. Between the trimmed V and J ends, which lost 0 bases and 4 bases, there was a span of 9 bases. The CDR3 DNA follows: TGCGCCAGCAGCTTGGCCAACGGGGCAGATACGCAGTATTTT. This translates into CASSLANGADTQYF.

The chain recombines TRBV28 with TRBJ2-1; tentative D call: TRBD2 (5 bases). The germline V gene encodes CDR1 MDHEN and CDR2 SYDVKM. Trimming took 5 bases from V and 9 from J, leaving 11 bases between them. There are 12 residues in the CDR3. CDR3 protein: CASSVASLEQFF. The CDR3 nucleotides are TGTGCCAGCAGTGTTGCTAGCCTTGAGCAGTTCTTC. The entire variable domain, with the rest obtained from reference TRBV28 and TRBJ2-1, is as follows: DVKVTQSSRYLVKRTGEKVFLECVQDMDHENMFWYRQDPGLGLRLIYFSYDVKMKEKGDIPEGYSVSREKKERFSLILESASTNQTSMYLCASSVASLEQFFGPGTRLTVL.

V is TRBV5-1 and J is TRBJ2-1; TRBD2 matches 10 bases. Germline CDR1 is SGHRS and CDR2 is YFSETQ. V was pared by 5 bases and J by 5 bases, with 4 bases of the junction left unmatched. The CDR3 length is 14 residues. Written as DNA, the CDR3 is TGCGCCAGCAGGCCAGCGGGAGGGGACAATGAGCAGTTCTTC. This encodes CASRPAGGDNEQFF.

This clone was found a few times. The chain uses TRBV19 and TRBJ1-1; 7 bases are a match to TRBD1. The trim removed 6 bases at V and 2 bases at J, leaving 6 bases unmatched. The CDR3 spans 14 residues. Germline assignment: CDR1 LNHDA and CDR2 SQIVND (reference sequence). CDR3 nucleotides: TGTGCCAGTAGAGACAGGGAAATAAACACTGAAGCTTTCTTT. The encoded protein is CASRDREINTEAFF.

This clone was observed a few times. The chain has TRBV7-9 and TRBJ1-1; D is perhaps TRBD1 (5 bases). This CDR3 has 13 amino acids. V gave up 3 bases and J gave up 1 base, with 6 bases separating them. In germline, CDR1 is SEHNR, CDR2 FQNEAQ (reference sequence). The CDR3 sequence: CASSLDKNTEAFF. CDR3 DNA: TGTGCCAGCAGCTTGGACAAGAACACTGAAGCTTTCTTT.

This chain connects TRBV6-5 to TRBJ1-2; TRBD1 matches 9 bases. This CDR3 has 14 amino acids. V trimming: 3 bases; J trimming: 5 bases; junction bases outside the gene matches: 4. Germline-derived CDR1 and CDR2 are MNHEY and SVGAGI. The DNA for the CDR3 is TGTGCCAGCAGTTATGGTGACAGGGGGTATGGCTACACCTTC. Its protein product is CASSYGDRGYGYTF.

V is TRBV7-9 and J is TRBJ1-5; D unresolved. Trimming left V 3 bases short and J 3 bases short, with 9 bases between. The CDR3 is made up of 14 amino acids. Per germline, CDR1 SEHNR and CDR2 FQNEAQ (reference sequence). In DNA form, the CDR3 reads TGTGCCAGCAGCTTTTCTTCCTCCAATCAGCCCCAGCATTTT. Its protein product is CASSFSSSNQPQHF.

This clone was counted only a few times. This sample also contains other DNA sequences that code for the same CDR3. The CDR3 region is CASTGGNQPQHF. The CDR3 DNA sequence: TGTGCCAGTACAGGGGGGAATCAGCCCCAGCATTTT. The chain joins TRBV28 to TRBJ1-5; 8 nucleotides align to TRBD1. This CDR3 spans 12 amino acids. CDR1 and CDR2 from the germline V gene are MDHEN and SYDVKM. After removal of 9 bases from V and 4 bases from J, the junction contained 2 bases not matched to a gene.

In the case of this clone: Possible read error: a much larger clone is one base away. Distinct nucleotide sequences in the sample also encode this CDR3. This chain uses TRBV7-2 with TRBJ2-1; the D is unclear. The CDR3 has 14 residues. Deletions cut 6 bases from V and 1 base from J, with 10 bases between. The germline CDR1 and CDR2 sequences are SGHTA and FQGNSA. For the CDR3, the DNA is TGTGCCAGCAGTTTTAGCAGTTCCTACAATGAGCAGTTCTTC. Residues: CASSFSSSYNEQFF.

The genes are TRBV4-1 and TRBJ1-6; 7 bases line up with TRBD1. V shed 0 bases, J shed 6 bases, and the junction held 5 bases outside the gene matches. This CDR3 has 16 amino acids. The germline V gene has CDR1 MGHRA and CDR2 YSYEKL. CDR3 DNA: TGCGCCAGCAGCCAAGAGTACGCAGGGGGTAATTCACCCCTCCACTTT. Translation: CASSQEYAGGNSPLHF.

The sample holds a few counts of this clone. The V and J genes are TRBV5-6 and TRBJ1-1; 8 bases fit TRBD1. Germline CDR1 and CDR2: SGHDT and YYEEEE. J was trimmed by 6 bases and V by 4 bases; bases with no gene match: 11. The CDR3 loop spans 15 amino acids. CDR3 bases: TGTGCCAGCAGCCCCAGGGGGCGAGCTCCACCTGAAGCTTTCTTT. This sequence encodes CASSPRGRAPPEAFF.

This chain connects TRBV28 to TRBJ2-3, with 8 positions matching TRBD1. Unmatched junction bases numbered 9, after V lost 8 bases and J lost 2 bases. Per germline, CDR1 MDHEN and CDR2 SYDVKM. The CDR3 loop spans 15 amino acids. As DNA, the CDR3 is TGTGCCAGCCTGCGGGCGGACAGGGACACAGATACGCAGTATTTT. This translates into CASLRADRDTDTQYF.